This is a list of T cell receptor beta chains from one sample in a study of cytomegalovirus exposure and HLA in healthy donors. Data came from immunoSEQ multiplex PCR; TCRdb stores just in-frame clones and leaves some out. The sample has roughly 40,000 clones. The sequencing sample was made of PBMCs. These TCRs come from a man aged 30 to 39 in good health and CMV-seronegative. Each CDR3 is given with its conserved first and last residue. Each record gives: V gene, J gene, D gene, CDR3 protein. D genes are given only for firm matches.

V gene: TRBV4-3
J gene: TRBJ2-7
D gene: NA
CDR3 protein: CASSPSSGGVEQYF

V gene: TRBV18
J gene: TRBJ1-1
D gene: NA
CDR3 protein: CASSILGQSLDMNTEAFF

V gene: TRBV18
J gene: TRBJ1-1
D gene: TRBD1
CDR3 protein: CASSPPRGQGSTEAFF

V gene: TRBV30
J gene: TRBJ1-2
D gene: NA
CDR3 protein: CAWIGRGTGYTF

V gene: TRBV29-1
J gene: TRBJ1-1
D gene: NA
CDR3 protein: CSVFGGQQNTEAFF

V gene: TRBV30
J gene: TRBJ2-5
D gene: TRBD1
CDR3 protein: CAWAGQVRETQYF

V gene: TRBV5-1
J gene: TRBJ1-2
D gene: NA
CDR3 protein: CASSLPSSLSDGYTF

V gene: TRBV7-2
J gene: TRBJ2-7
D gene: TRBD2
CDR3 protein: CASSDRTSGRAEYF

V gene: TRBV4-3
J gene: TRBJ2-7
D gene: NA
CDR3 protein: CASSQDRKTASYEQYF

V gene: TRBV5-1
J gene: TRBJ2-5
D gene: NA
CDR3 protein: CASSPGTPQETQYF

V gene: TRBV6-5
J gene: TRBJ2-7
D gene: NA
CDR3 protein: CASSYSTGTINEQYF

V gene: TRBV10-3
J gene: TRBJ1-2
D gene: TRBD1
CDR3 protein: CAISAAGTGVYTF

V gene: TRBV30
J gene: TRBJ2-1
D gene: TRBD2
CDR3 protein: CAWSSGLGLDEQFF

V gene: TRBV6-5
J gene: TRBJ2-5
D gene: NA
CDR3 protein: CASSGQTYEETQYF

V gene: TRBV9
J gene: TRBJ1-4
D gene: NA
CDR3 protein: CASSYNIATNEKLFF

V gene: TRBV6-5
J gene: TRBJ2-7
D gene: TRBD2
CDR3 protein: CASSYGLAGAEQYF

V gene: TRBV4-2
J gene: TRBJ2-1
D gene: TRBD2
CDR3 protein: CASGSGLAGSNEQFF

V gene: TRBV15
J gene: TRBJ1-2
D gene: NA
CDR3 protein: CATSRDSGARDRANYGYTF